These T cell receptor beta chains were read from a single sample in a study of metastatic and nonmetastatic thyroid tumors. TCRdb re-analyzed the PCR reads using MiXCR. The repertoire consists of around 6,100 clones, with 29% occurring once and the leading ten covering around half. Sequences were obtained from adjacent normal tissue. The receptors were sampled from a female donor with papillary thyroid cancer or a benign thyroid nodule (not recorded which). Some clones in this sample may be carry-over from other donors' samples. The CDR3 runs from the conserved cysteine through the conserved F or W. Fields, in order: D gene, clone size, V gene, J gene, CDR3 protein, CDR3 DNA. A D gene is named only where the DNA matches it firmly. Rows give clone size only sometimes, using once, few, many, or a class for an expanded clone.

d_call: .
clone_size: .
v_call: TRBV11-3
j_call: TRBJ2-7
cdr3_aa: CASSLGGSVNYEQYF
cdr3_nt: TGTGCCAGCAGCTTAGGCGGAAGCGTTAACTACGAGCAGTACTTC

d_call: TRBD2
clone_size: few
v_call: TRBV20-1
j_call: TRBJ2-3
cdr3_aa: CSASSGGSGDTQYF
cdr3_nt: TGCAGTGCTTCTAGCGGGGGTAGTGGGGATACGCAGTATTTT

d_call: .
clone_size: .
v_call: TRBV5-1
j_call: TRBJ2-7
cdr3_aa: CASSTLPIVGTSSYEQYF
cdr3_nt: TGCGCCAGCAGCACCCTCCCTATAGTCGGGACCAGCTCCTACGAGCAGTACTTC

d_call: .
clone_size: .
v_call: TRBV5-1
j_call: TRBJ2-3
cdr3_aa: CASSWTRDTQYF
cdr3_nt: TGCGCCAGCAGCTGGACGAGAGATACGCAGTATTTT

d_call: .
clone_size: .
v_call: TRBV12-3/TRBV12-4
j_call: TRBJ1-1
cdr3_aa: CASTTPGLGGTEAFF
cdr3_nt: TGTGCCAGCACAACGCCTGGGTTGGGGGGCACTGAAGCTTTCTTT

d_call: TRBD1
clone_size: .
v_call: TRBV2
j_call: TRBJ2-5
cdr3_aa: CASSPPGTGGWETQYF
cdr3_nt: TGTGCCAGCAGTCCGCCCGGGACAGGGGGCTGGGAGACCCAGTACTTC

d_call: TRBD1
clone_size: .
v_call: TRBV4-2
j_call: TRBJ1-5
cdr3_aa: CASSQHPGTGIGNQPQHF
cdr3_nt: TGTGCCAGCAGCCAACATCCCGGGACAGGGATCGGCAATCAGCCCCAGCATTTT

d_call: .
clone_size: medium-sized
v_call: TRBV4-3
j_call: TRBJ2-3
cdr3_aa: CASSQADGRTDTQYF
cdr3_nt: TGCGCCAGCAGCCAAGCGGACGGTCGCACAGATACGCAGTATTTT

d_call: .
clone_size: medium-sized
v_call: TRBV29-1
j_call: TRBJ2-5
cdr3_aa: CSVRGGGETQYF
cdr3_nt: TGCAGCGTGAGAGGGGGGGGTGAGACCCAGTACTTC

d_call: .
clone_size: .
v_call: TRBV9
j_call: TRBJ1-5
cdr3_aa: CASSGGESNQPQHF
cdr3_nt: TGTGCCAGCAGCGGGGGGGAAAGCAATCAGCCCCAGCATTTT

d_call: TRBD2
clone_size: many
v_call: TRBV4-1
j_call: TRBJ2-1
cdr3_aa: CASSHLSPTSGKYNEQFF
cdr3_nt: TGCGCCAGCAGCCACTTATCCCCTACTAGCGGGAAATACAATGAGCAGTTCTTC

d_call: .
clone_size: .
v_call: TRBV6-5
j_call: TRBJ2-7
cdr3_aa: CASRYSTGTSHPEQYF
cdr3_nt: TGTGCCAGCAGATATAGCACCGGGACTTCCCATCCGGAGCAGTACTTC

d_call: TRBD1
clone_size: .
v_call: TRBV11-1
j_call: TRBJ2-5
cdr3_aa: CASSRIMTGEETQYF
cdr3_nt: TGTGCCAGCAGCCGAATCATGACAGGGGAAGAGACCCAGTACTTC

d_call: TRBD2
clone_size: .
v_call: TRBV30
j_call: TRBJ2-4
cdr3_aa: CAWRTPGLAKNIQYF
cdr3_nt: TGTGCCTGGAGGACTCCGGGACTAGCTAAAAACATTCAGTACTTC

d_call: TRBD2
clone_size: .
v_call: TRBV11-2
j_call: TRBJ2-1
cdr3_aa: CASSPGTSGRRSYNEQFF
cdr3_nt: TGTGCCAGCAGCCCCGGGACTAGCGGGAGGAGGTCCTACAATGAGCAGTTCTTC

d_call: TRBD1
clone_size: few
v_call: TRBV28
j_call: TRBJ1-1
cdr3_aa: CASSELGTGVVNNEAFF
cdr3_nt: TGTGCCAGCAGTGAACTCGGGACAGGGGTGGTGAATAATGAAGCTTTCTTT

d_call: TRBD2
clone_size: few
v_call: TRBV19
j_call: TRBJ2-1
cdr3_aa: CASRLGTSGLYNEQFF
cdr3_nt: TGTGCCAGTAGACTGGGGACTAGCGGGCTGTACAATGAGCAGTTCTTC

d_call: TRBD2
clone_size: medium-sized
v_call: TRBV7-2
j_call: TRBJ2-1
cdr3_aa: CASGTTSGGAEFF
cdr3_nt: TGTGCCAGCGGTACGACTAGCGGGGGGGCTGAGTTCTTC

d_call: .
clone_size: few
v_call: TRBV28
j_call: TRBJ2-7
cdr3_aa: CASNRMDTRRYEQYF
cdr3_nt: TGTGCCAGCAATCGAATGGACACAAGACGATACGAGCAGTACTTC

d_call: .
clone_size: .
v_call: TRBV15
j_call: TRBJ1-2
cdr3_aa: CATSGNREYGYTF
cdr3_nt: TGTGCCACCAGCGGGAACAGGGAGTATGGCTACACCTTC

d_call: .
clone_size: few
v_call: TRBV28
j_call: TRBJ1-5
cdr3_aa: CASRAGSTRYQPQHF
cdr3_nt: TGTGCCAGCAGGGCCGGGTCAACGCGGTATCAGCCCCAGCATTTT

d_call: TRBD2
clone_size: few
v_call: TRBV6-1
j_call: TRBJ2-3
cdr3_aa: CASSGLAGGQDTQYF
cdr3_nt: TGTGCCAGCAGTGGGCTAGCGGGCGGGCAGGATACGCAGTATTTT

d_call: .
clone_size: medium-sized
v_call: TRBV7-2
j_call: TRBJ1-5
cdr3_aa: CASSPGRTNQPQHF
cdr3_nt: TGTGCCAGCAGCCCCGGACGGACGAATCAGCCCCAGCATTTT

d_call: TRBD1
clone_size: few
v_call: TRBV19
j_call: TRBJ2-1
cdr3_aa: CATRGTGTYNEQFF
cdr3_nt: TGTGCCACCCGAGGGACAGGGACCTACAATGAGCAGTTCTTC

d_call: TRBD1
clone_size: few
v_call: TRBV6-6
j_call: TRBJ1-2
cdr3_aa: CASSYLGQGANYGYTF
cdr3_nt: TGTGCCAGCAGTTACTTAGGACAGGGGGCTAACTATGGCTACACCTTC

d_call: TRBD2
clone_size: few
v_call: TRBV6-1
j_call: TRBJ2-7
cdr3_aa: CASSEISSGAAYEQYF
cdr3_nt: TGTGCCAGCAGCGAGATTTCTAGCGGGGCGGCCTACGAGCAGTACTTC

d_call: .
clone_size: .
v_call: TRBV20-1
j_call: TRBJ2-1
cdr3_aa: CSISGTNYNEQFF
cdr3_nt: TGCAGCATTAGCGGCACGAACTACAATGAGCAGTTCTTC

d_call: TRBD2
clone_size: .
v_call: TRBV6-1
j_call: TRBJ2-7
cdr3_aa: CASHPTPVGGSYEQYF
cdr3_nt: TGTGCCAGCCATCCAACCCCGGTCGGGGGGTCCTACGAGCAGTACTTC